The 30 T cell receptor beta chains reported below all come from one sample, sequenced in a study of blood T cell repertoires in COVID-19. Sequencing was performed with immunoSEQ multiplex PCR; in TCRdb, only in-frame clones are kept and a portion is missing. The sample lists about 160,000 clones; 85% were seen once. Sequencing was performed on peripheral blood. The receptors were sampled from a human donor with acute or convalescent COVID-19. The donor label of this sample is uncertain.

The chain uses TRBV7-8 and TRBJ1-2; maybe TRBD1 (6 bases). The CDR3 contains 15 residues. The V and J ends lost 1 base and 6 bases respectively, with 15 bases between them. Germline CDR1 and CDR2: SGHVS and FQNEAQ. CDR3 in DNA: TGTGCCAGCAGCTTAGTCTTAGGACAGAATCATGGCTACACCTTC. Amino acid sequence: CASSLVLGQNHGYTF. The full variable domain, completed using reference TRBV7-8 and TRBJ1-2, is GAGVSQSPRYKVAKRGQDVALRCDPISGHVSLFWYQQALGQGPEFLTYFQNEAQLDKSGLPSDRFFAERPEGSVSTLKIQRTQQEDSAVYLCASSLVLGQNHGYTFGSGTRLTVV.

The chain joins TRBV2 to TRBJ2-7, with 13 bases that match TRBD2. This CDR3 comprises 17 residues. V gave up 6 bases and J gave up 2 bases; unmatched junction bases: 10. Germline lookup yields CDR1 SNHLY and CDR2 FYNNEI. The CDR3 DNA reads TGTGCCAGCAGGGGACCGACTAGCGGGGGGACTGCCTACGAGCAGTACTTC. Encoded protein: CASRGPTSGGTAYEQYF.

This clone was seen a handful of times. V usage is TRBV7-3 and J usage is TRBJ2-2; D remains unclear. Trimming removed 5 bases at V and 8 bases at J, with 12 bases between. Germline V gives CDR1 SGHTA, CDR2 FQGTGA. The CDR3 is made up of 13 amino acids. Here the CDR3 reads CASSPTLRGELFF. For the CDR3, the DNA is TGTGCCAGCAGCCCAACCTTGCGGGGGGAGCTGTTTTTT. The full variable domain, its missing parts supplied by reference TRBV7-3 and TRBJ2-2, is GAGVSQTPSNKVTEKGKYVELRCDPISGHTALYWYRQSLGQGPEFLIYFQGTGAADDSGLPNDRFFAVRPEGSVSTLKIQRTERGDSAVYLCASSPTLRGELFFGEGSRLTVL.

The rearrangement uses TRBV9 and TRBJ1-1; D is unclear. CDR3 size: 14 residues. V was trimmed by 0 bases and J by 2 bases, leaving 8 bases between them. The germline V gene has CDR1 SGDLS and CDR2 YYNGEE. As DNA, the CDR3 is TGTGCCAGCAGCGTAGGTGCGGGTAACACTGAAGCTTTCTTT. Residues: CASSVGAGNTEAFF.

This chain links TRBV5-1 with TRBJ2-7, with 12 bases lining up with TRBD2. The CDR3 totals 18 residues. Germline trimming cut 1 base from V and 1 base from J; bases unmatched to any gene: 9. The V gene's germline CDR1 is SGHRS and CDR2 YFSETQ. In DNA form, the CDR3 reads TGCGCCAGCAGCTTGTTGTCTAGCGGGGGGGCCAGTTCCTACGAGCAGTACTTC. It yields the protein CASSLLSSGGASSYEQYF.

The chain joins TRBV7-2 to TRBJ2-7; D perhaps matches TRBD1 (5 bases). Germline CDR1 is SGHTA and CDR2 is FQGNSA. Trimming took 2 bases from V and 3 from J, leaving 11 bases between them. This CDR3 is 14 amino acids long. In nucleotides, the CDR3 is TGTGCCAGCAGCTTAACAGGACCCCTCTACGAGCAGTACTTC. Protein product: CASSLTGPLYEQYF.

The chain combines TRBV5-5 with TRBJ2-7; D possibly corresponds to TRBD2 (5 bases). The CDR3 totals 13 residues. Germline V gene sequence: CDR1 SGHKS, CDR2 YYEKEE (reference sequence). The V gene lost 4 bases and the J gene lost 2 bases, with 10 bases spanning the gap. Here the CDR3 reads CASSHLGAYEQYF. The DNA of the CDR3 is TGTGCCAGCAGCCACCTCGGGGCCTACGAGCAGTACTTC.

This clone was recorded only once. The chain links TRBV10-2 to TRBJ1-1; D remains unclear. CDR1 WSHSY and CDR2 SAAADI come from the germline V gene. Trimming stripped 7 bases from V and 7 bases from J, with 13 bases between. The CDR3 is made up of 12 amino acids. In DNA, the CDR3 is TGCGCCAGCATTGATACAGCCGATGAAGCTTTCTTT. It translates to CASIDTADEAFF.

The chain is built from TRBV3-1 (or the pseudogene TRBV3-2) and TRBJ1-4; weak D call: TRBD1 (6 bases). Trimming cost V 7 bases and J 6 bases, with 15 bases left between them. The CDR3 is 14 residues long. From germline, CDR1 is LGHDT and CDR2 YNNKEL (reference sequence). In DNA form, the CDR3 reads TGTGCCAGCACCGTCCAGGGGTACGATGAAAAACTGTTTTTT. This codes for CASTVQGYDEKLFF.

The genes are TRBV24-1 and TRBJ2-3; possible D gene TRBD1, 5 bases. The CDR3 spans 13 residues. CDR1 is KGHDR, CDR2 SFDVKD, per germline. Trimming removed 11 bases at V and 0 bases at J, with 11 bases between. CDR3 region: CAIRQHSTDTQYF. In DNA form, the CDR3 reads TGTGCCATCCGACAGCACAGCACAGATACGCAGTATTTT.

V gene TRBV11-3 combines with J gene TRBJ2-5, with 9 positions matching TRBD2. This CDR3 comprises 15 residues. Per the germline V gene, CDR1 is SGHNT and CDR2 is YENEEA. V shed 1 base, J shed 4 bases, and the junction held 4 bases outside the gene matches. CDR3 nucleotides: TGTGCCAGCAGCTTAGGGGGTAGCGGGGGAGAGACCCAGTACTTC. It translates to CASSLGGSGGETQYF. The full variable domain, completed using reference TRBV11-3 and TRBJ2-5, is EAGVVQSPRYKIIEKKQPVAFWCNPISGHNTLYWYLQNLGQGPELLIRYENEEAVDDSQLPKDRFSAERLKGVDSTLKIQPAELGDSAVYLCASSLGGSGGETQYFGPGTRLLVL.

The V and J genes are TRBV7-3 and TRBJ1-3; D possibly corresponds to TRBD1 (6 bases). Germline V gene data show CDR1 as SGHTA and CDR2 as FQGTGA. V was trimmed by 2 bases and J by 4 bases, leaving 18 bases between them. The CDR3 runs to 17 residues. CDR3 protein: CASSLGPPGGPGNTIYF. The DNA of the CDR3 is TGTGCCAGCAGCTTAGGGCCGCCCGGGGGGCCGGGAAACACCATATATTTT.

The chain employs TRBV6-1 and TRBJ1-2, with D possibly TRBD1 on 5 matching bases. The CDR3 has 12 residues. Germline lookup yields CDR1 MNHNS and CDR2 SASEGT. V lost 6 bases and J lost 3, with 8 bases in between. The chain's CDR3 is CASRGGDYGYTF. The CDR3 nucleotides are TGTGCCAGCAGGGGGGGGGACTATGGCTACACCTTC.

V and J are TRBV5-6 and TRBJ2-5; 13 bases are shared with TRBD2. J gave up 5 bases and V 4 bases, and 14 bases lay outside the gene matches. This CDR3 spans 18 amino acids. Germline V gives CDR1 SGHDT, CDR2 YYEEEE. DNA for the CDR3: TGTGCCAGCAGCCCTGGACTAGCGGGGGCCCTACTCGGGGAGACCCAGTACTTC. It codes for CASSPGLAGALLGETQYF.

Ten or more counts support this clone. The genes are TRBV7-9 and TRBJ2-3, with TRBD1 identical over 9 bases. The CDR3 length is 16 residues. Trimming at V came to 5 bases and at J to 2 bases, leaving 8 bases not matched to a gene. Germline V gene data show CDR1 as SEHNR and CDR2 as FQNEAQ (reference sequence). The DNA of the CDR3 is TGTGCCAGCAGCCCGCGGACAGGGGTGGTCACAGATACGCAGTATTTT. It codes for CASSPRTGVVTDTQYF.

The table lists this clone with a count of one. V and J are TRBV7-9 and TRBJ1-3; possibly TRBD1 for D (6 bases). The V gene's germline CDR1 is SEHNR and CDR2 FQNEAQ (reference sequence). The CDR3 is 17 amino acids. The V and J ends lost 0 bases and 2 bases respectively, with 14 bases between them. CDR3 in DNA: TGTGCCAGCAGCTTAGCAGGGGGTTGGTTGGCTGGAAACACCATATATTTT. Its translation is CASSLAGGWLAGNTIYF.

V is TRBV7-2 and J is TRBJ1-4; 8 bases match TRBD1. The CDR3 length is 15 residues. The junction had 10 bases not matched to a gene; V was cut back by 5 bases and J by 8 bases. The V gene's germline CDR1 is SGHTA and CDR2 FQGNSA. This CDR3 reads CASSPRQGMSEKLFF. For the CDR3, the DNA is TGTGCCAGCAGCCCCAGACAGGGGATGAGCGAAAAACTGTTTTTT.

This clone was observed a single time. The rearrangement links TRBV12-3 or TRBV12-4 to TRBJ2-3; tentative D call: TRBD1 (5 bases). Trimming took off 5 bases at V and 9 bases at J, with 12 bases between the two ends. This CDR3 has 12 amino acids. CDR3: CASSLQGQTQYF. The CDR3 DNA reads TGTGCCAGCAGTCTCCAGGGTCAAACGCAGTATTTT.

The J gene is TRBJ1-2, the V gene TRBV30; a possible D gene is TRBD1 (5 bases). Deletions cut 8 bases from V and 8 bases from J, with 21 bases between. Germline V lookup: CDR1 GTSNPN, CDR2 SVGIG (reference sequence). The CDR3 totals 13 residues. The CDR3 bases are TGTGCCAGCCAAGGGGATTATGCTTTCGGCTACACCTTC. Protein: CASQGDYAFGYTF.

The rearrangement links TRBV5-1 to TRBJ1-5; D ambiguous. This CDR3 has 15 amino acids. Per germline, CDR1 SGHRS and CDR2 YFSETQ. The V and J ends lost 4 bases and 1 base respectively, with 12 bases between them. This chain's CDR3 is CASSLARASNQPQHF. CDR3 sequence (DNA): TGCGCCAGCAGCCTAGCGAGGGCGAGCAATCAGCCCCAGCATTTT.

The chain combines TRBV5-1 with TRBJ2-3, with D uncertain. The CDR3 is made up of 15 amino acids. The germline V and J ends were trimmed by 2 bases and 2 bases, with 12 bases remaining between them. Germline V gene sequence: CDR1 SGHRS, CDR2 YFSETQ. CDR3 residues: CASSLGGKVTDTQYF. CDR3 nucleotide sequence: TGCGCCAGCAGCTTAGGCGGCAAGGTCACAGATACGCAGTATTTT.

The chain has TRBV2 and TRBJ2-3, with TRBD2 identical over 13 bases. After removal of 1 base from V and 4 bases from J, the junction contained 8 bases not matched to a gene. Germline V CDR1 and CDR2: SNHLY, FYNNEI. The CDR3 loop spans 18 amino acids. This chain's CDR3 is CASSEGILAGGQSDTQYF. The DNA for the CDR3 is TGTGCCAGCAGTGAAGGGATACTAGCGGGGGGGCAATCAGATACGCAGTATTTT.

The chain carries TRBV3-1 (or the pseudogene TRBV3-2) and TRBJ2-3, with D uncertain. The CDR3 totals 12 residues. The germline V gene encodes CDR1 LGHDT and CDR2 YNNKEL (reference sequence). Trimming cost V 5 bases and J 3 bases, with 6 bases left between them. CDR3 protein: CASSLLTDTQYF. As DNA, the CDR3 is TGTGCCAGCAGCTTACTAACAGATACGCAGTATTTT.

The V and J genes are TRBV6-5 and TRBJ1-5; no firm D call. In germline, CDR1 is MNHEY, CDR2 SVGAGI. The CDR3 consists of 15 residues. Deletions cut 0 bases from V and 4 bases from J, with 10 bases between. The CDR3 nucleotides read TGTGCCAGCAGTTACTCGGGCAGCCTTAATCAGCCCCAGCATTTT. Translated: CASSYSGSLNQPQHF.

This chain uses TRBV3-1 (or the pseudogene TRBV3-2) with TRBJ1-2; the D gene is possibly TRBD1 (5 bases). Trimming took off 0 bases at V and 4 bases at J, with 18 bases between the two ends. The CDR3 runs 17 residues. The V gene's germline CDR1 is LGHDT and CDR2 YNNKEL (reference sequence). CDR3 amino acids: CASSQDLGRHRPYGYTF. In DNA, the CDR3 is TGTGCCAGCAGCCAAGATCTAGGGCGCCACAGGCCCTATGGCTACACCTTC.

This chain links TRBV6-5 with TRBJ1-1, with 7 bases lining up with TRBD1. Trimming at V came to 5 bases and at J to 4 bases, leaving 4 bases not matched to a gene. CDR3 length equals 13 residues. The V gene's germline CDR1 is MNHEY and CDR2 SVGAGI. CDR3 sequence reads: CASSTPGGTEAFF. CDR3 nucleotide sequence: TGTGCCAGCAGTACGCCAGGGGGCACTGAAGCTTTCTTT.

The chain combines TRBV6-5 with TRBJ2-1; D perhaps matches TRBD2 (5 bases). V lost 6 bases, J lost 3 bases, and 12 bases lay in between. This CDR3 has 14 residues. In germline, CDR1 is MNHEY, CDR2 SVGAGI. CDR3 sequence reads: CASSGKEGYNEQFF. The CDR3 DNA reads as TGTGCCAGCAGCGGGAAAGAGGGCTACAATGAGCAGTTCTTC.

This clone was seen only a few times. The rearrangement links TRBV5-1 to TRBJ2-7; the D gene is possibly TRBD1 (8 bases). The CDR3 spans 15 residues. Germline lookup yields CDR1 SGHRS and CDR2 YFSETQ. The V gene lost 0 bases and the J gene lost 6 bases, with 16 bases spanning the gap. CDR3 sequence: CASSLADREGLEQYF. CDR3 bases: TGCGCCAGCAGCTTGGCGGACAGGGAGGGTCTCGAGCAGTACTTC.

This clone has just one count. The chain combines TRBV19 with TRBJ2-2, with 14 bases that match TRBD2. Per the germline V gene, CDR1 is LNHDA and CDR2 is SQIVND (reference sequence). The CDR3 runs 20 residues. V lost 2 bases and J lost 0; bases outside the gene matches: 8. The DNA for the CDR3 is TGTGCCAGTAGTATACGGACTAGCGGGGGGAGCAAAGCGAACACCGGGGAGCTGTTTTTT. Translating it yields CASSIRTSGGSKANTGELFF.

The V and J genes are TRBV4-1 and TRBJ2-4; D gene uncertain. The CDR3 length is 17 residues. The V gene lost 0 bases and the J gene lost 6 bases, with 18 bases spanning the gap. CDR1 is MGHRA and CDR2 is YSYEKL in the germline V gene. In nucleotides, the CDR3 is TGCGCCAGCAGCCAAGACCCCAGTGACACGGCGATAAACATTCAGTACTTC. Translated, it gives CASSQDPSDTAINIQYF.